This is a list of T cell receptor beta chains from one sample in a study of T cell responses to AZD1222 COVID-19 vaccine. Repertoires were generated with immunoSEQ multiplex PCR, while TCRdb's copy carries only in-frame clones and drops some. The sample yields 110,000 or so clones, 75% to 90% seen once. Sequencing was performed on peripheral blood, taken on day 0 of AZD1222 vaccination. Receptors were obtained from an adult in good health. The CDR3 runs from the conserved cysteine through the conserved F or W. The D gene is left open where the match is weak. Only some rows state a clone size, as once, few, many or a class for expanded clones.

j_gene | v_gene | d_gene | abundance | CDR3nt | CDR3aa
TRBJ2-3 | TRBV3-1/TRBV3-2 | - | - | TGTGCCAGCAGCTTATCTCAAACAGATACGCAGTATTTT | CASSLSQTDTQYF
TRBJ2-1 | TRBV2 | TRBD1 | - | TGTGCCAGCAGTGATACAGGGGTTAGCCATGAGCAGTTCTTC | CASSDTGVSHEQFF
TRBJ1-6 | TRBV27 | - | - | TGTGCCAGCCGCCGGGGAGGGAGGGATTCACCCCTCCACTTT | CASRRGGRDSPLHF
TRBJ1-6 | TRBV30 | TRBD1 | - | TGTGCCTGGGGCAGGGACAGGGTTAATTCACCCCTCCACTTT | CAWGRDRVNSPLHF
TRBJ2-7 | TRBV29-1 | TRBD1 | once | TGCAGCGTTGAAGATCCGACAGGGCTGAACTACGAGCAGTACTTC | CSVEDPTGLNYEQYF
TRBJ1-6 | TRBV19 | - | few | TGTGCCAGTAGTACGGGGAAAGTGGTCGATTCACCCCTCCACTTT | CASSTGKVVDSPLHF
TRBJ1-1 | TRBV10-3 | - | - | TGTGCCATCAGTACGGGTGCCATGAACACTGAAGCTTTCTTT | CAISTGAMNTEAFF
TRBJ2-7 | TRBV6-5 | TRBD1 | - | TGTGCCAGCAGTTACTCGAGTGGGACAGCAGCCTACGAGCAGTACTTC | CASSYSSGTAAYEQYF
TRBJ2-6 | TRBV5-1 | - | - | TGCGCCAGCAGCTTGGGGGTGGGGTCCTCTGGGGCCAACGTCCTGACTTTC | CASSLGVGSSGANVLTF
TRBJ2-1 | TRBV28 | - | - | TGTGCCAGCAAAGCAAGGGGCATCTACAATGAGCAGTTCTTC | CASKARGIYNEQFF
TRBJ2-1 | TRBV5-1 | TRBD2 | few | TGCGCCAGCAGCTTGGGGACTAGCGGGGGGGCGTTCGATGAGCAGTTCTTC | CASSLGTSGGAFDEQFF
TRBJ1-3 | TRBV10-3 | - | few | TGTGCCATCAGCGTTCTCGGGGGAAACACCATATATTTT | CAISVLGGNTIYF
TRBJ1-3 | TRBV6-5 | - | - | TGTGCCAGCAGTTCCGAACGGGGAAACACCATATATTTT | CASSSERGNTIYF
TRBJ2-1 | TRBV5-1 | TRBD1 | - | TGCGCCAGCAGCCTGGACAGGGCCAGAGATGGGGATGAGCAGTTCTTC | CASSLDRARDGDEQFF
TRBJ1-6 | TRBV21-1 | - | - | TGTGCCAGCAGACCATATGACCCCGGGAATTCACCCCTCCACTTT | CASRPYDPGNSPLHF
TRBJ1-1 | TRBV19 | - | - | TGTGCCAGTAGTCAGGGCCTGAACACTGAAGCTTTCTTT | CASSQGLNTEAFF
TRBJ1-6 | TRBV6-5 | - | - | TGTGCCAGCAGTTACCGGGCAGGGAATAATTCACCCCTCCACTTT | CASSYRAGNNSPLHF
TRBJ2-7 | TRBV7-8 | - | few | TGTGCCAGCAGCGGATCGGGCCTAAAGGGGGTGTACGAGCAGTACTTC | CASSGSGLKGVYEQYF
TRBJ1-1 | TRBV12-3/TRBV12-4 | - | - | TGTGCCAGCAGTTTACAGGAGAACACTGAAGCTTTCTTT | CASSLQENTEAFF
TRBJ2-4 | TRBV6-5 | - | - | TGTGCCAGCAGTTACTCGACGGGGAACATTCAGTACTTC | CASSYSTGNIQYF
TRBJ1-2 | TRBV28 | - | - | TGTGCCAGCAGTTTACTCGGACGGAACTATGGCTACACCTTC | CASSLLGRNYGYTF
TRBJ2-7 | TRBV5-1 | TRBD2 | - | TGCGCCAGCAGCGATCGGGAGGGGTATGGGGAGCAGTACTTC | CASSDREGYGEQYF
TRBJ2-7 | TRBV6-6 | - | few | TGTGCCAGCAGTTGGATATCCGAGCAGTACTTC | CASSWISEQYF
TRBJ1-1 | TRBV7-8 | TRBD1 | - | TGTGCCAGCAGCCCTTTCACAGGGGGTAGTACTGAAGCTTTCTTT | CASSPFTGGSTEAFF
TRBJ2-2 | TRBV28 | TRBD2 | few | TGTGCCAGCAGTTTCTCTCTAGCGGGAGGGGAGCTGTTTTTT | CASSFSLAGGELFF
TRBJ1-4 | TRBV6-5 | - | - | TGTGCCAGCAGAAGGGGTTCAGCTAATGAAAAACTGTTTTTT | CASRRGSANEKLFF
TRBJ2-3 | TRBV5-1 | TRBD2 | - | TGCGCCAGCAGCCCCGGACTAGCCAAGTTCACAGATACGCAGTATTTT | CASSPGLAKFTDTQYF
TRBJ2-5 | TRBV2 | - | - | TGTGCCAGCAGGGGTGGGCTAGTCGGGGAGACCCAGTACTTC | CASRGGLVGETQYF
TRBJ2-1 | TRBV27 | - | - | TGTGCCAGCAGTCCACCAACCCCAGACGGCTACAATGAGCAGTTCTTC | CASSPPTPDGYNEQFF
TRBJ1-6 | TRBV28 | - | few | TGTGCCAGCAGTCCGCCCAGGGGTTCACCCCTCCACTTT | CASSPPRGSPLHF
TRBJ2-1 | TRBV7-3 | - | - | TGTGCCAGCAGCCGTCGCAGGGAGCCCTACAATGAGCAGTTCTTC | CASSRRREPYNEQFF
TRBJ1-1 | TRBV6-4 | - | once | TGTGCCAGCAGTACTCATAAGGGGCCCGGCACTGAAGCTTTCTTT | CASSTHKGPGTEAFF
TRBJ1-5 | TRBV2 | - | once | TGTGCCAGCAGTGGGACAGTTGGCAATCAGCCCCAGCATTTT | CASSGTVGNQPQHF
TRBJ1-2 | TRBV7-2 | - | - | TGTGCCAGCAGCTTCAATACTAACTATGGCTACACCTTC | CASSFNTNYGYTF
TRBJ2-3 | TRBV11-2 | - | - | TGTGCCAGCAGCTTAGAGGGGGGGGCGCTGACAGATACGCAGTATTTT | CASSLEGGALTDTQYF
TRBJ2-3 | TRBV7-3 | TRBD2 | - | TGTGCCAGCAGCTTAGGTGCGGGGGGTAGCACAGATACGCAGTATTTT | CASSLGAGGSTDTQYF
TRBJ1-2 | TRBV29-1 | - | - | TGCAGCGTTGAAGAGGACTATGGCTACACCTTC | CSVEEDYGYTF
TRBJ1-1 | TRBV12-3/TRBV12-4 | - | few | TGTGCGAGATTCGGCATCATGAACACTGAAGCTTTCTTT | CARFGIMNTEAFF
TRBJ2-1 | TRBV9 | TRBD2 | once | TGTGCCAGCAGTAGGGCGGGAGTAGAGCAGTTCTTC | CASSRAGVEQFF
TRBJ2-7 | TRBV3-1/TRBV3-2 | TRBD2 | - | TGTGCCAGCAGCCAATTACTGGGGGGACTAGCGGGAGGGGACGAGCAGTACTTC | CASSQLLGGLAGGDEQYF
TRBJ2-7 | TRBV23-1 | - | - | TGCGCCAGCAGTCAACTACAGGTAGGCTACGAGCAGTACTTC | CASSQLQVGYEQYF
TRBJ2-7 | TRBV5-6 | - | - | TGTGCCAGCAGCCCCGGCCCCGCGCCGGGGTACGAGCAGTACTTC | CASSPGPAPGYEQYF